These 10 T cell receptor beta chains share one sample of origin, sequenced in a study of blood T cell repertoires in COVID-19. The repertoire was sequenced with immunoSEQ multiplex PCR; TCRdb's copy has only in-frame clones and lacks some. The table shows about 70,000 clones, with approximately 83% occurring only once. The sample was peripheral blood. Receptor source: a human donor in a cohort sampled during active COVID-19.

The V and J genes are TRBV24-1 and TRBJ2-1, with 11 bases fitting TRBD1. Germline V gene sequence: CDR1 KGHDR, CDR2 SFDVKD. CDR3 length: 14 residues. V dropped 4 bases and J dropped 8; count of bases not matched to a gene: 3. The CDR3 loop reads CATSDRTGGDEQFF. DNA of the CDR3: TGTGCCACCAGTGACCGGACAGGGGGCGATGAGCAGTTCTTC.

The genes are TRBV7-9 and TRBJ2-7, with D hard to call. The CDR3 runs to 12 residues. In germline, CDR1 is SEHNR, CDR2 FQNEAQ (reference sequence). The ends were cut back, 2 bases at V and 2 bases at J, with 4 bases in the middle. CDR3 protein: CASSLNTYEQYF. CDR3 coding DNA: TGTGCCAGCAGCTTAAACACCTACGAGCAGTACTTC.

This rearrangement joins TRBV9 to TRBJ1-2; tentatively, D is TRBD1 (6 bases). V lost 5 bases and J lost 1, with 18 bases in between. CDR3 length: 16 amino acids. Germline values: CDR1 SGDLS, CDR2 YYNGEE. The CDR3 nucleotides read TGTGCCAGCAGACCCCAGCAGGGCAGGGGTAACTATGGCTACACCTTC. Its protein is CASRPQQGRGNYGYTF.

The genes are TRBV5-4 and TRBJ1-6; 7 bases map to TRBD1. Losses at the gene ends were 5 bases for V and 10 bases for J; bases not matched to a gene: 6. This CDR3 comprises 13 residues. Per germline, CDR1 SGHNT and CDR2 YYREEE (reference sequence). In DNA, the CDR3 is TGTGCCAGCAGGGGAACAGGGGAGTCACCCCTCCACTTT. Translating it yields CASRGTGESPLHF.

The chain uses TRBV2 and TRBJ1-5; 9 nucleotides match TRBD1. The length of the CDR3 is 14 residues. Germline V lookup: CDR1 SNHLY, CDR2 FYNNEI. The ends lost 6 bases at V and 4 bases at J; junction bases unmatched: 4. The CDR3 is CASSPGTGNQPQHF. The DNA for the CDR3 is TGTGCCAGCAGCCCCGGGACAGGGAATCAGCCCCAGCATTTT.

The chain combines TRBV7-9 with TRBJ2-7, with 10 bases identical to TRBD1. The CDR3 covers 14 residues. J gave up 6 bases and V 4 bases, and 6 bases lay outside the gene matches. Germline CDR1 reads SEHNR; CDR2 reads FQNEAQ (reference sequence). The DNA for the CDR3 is TGTGCCAGCAGCTACGGACAGGGGGTAGTCGAGCAGTACTTC. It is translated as CASSYGQGVVEQYF.

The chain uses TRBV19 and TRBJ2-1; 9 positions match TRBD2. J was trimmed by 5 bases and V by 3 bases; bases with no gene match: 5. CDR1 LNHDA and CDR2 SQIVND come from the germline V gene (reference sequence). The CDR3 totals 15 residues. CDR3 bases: TGTGCCAGTAGTATTGGTGGCGGGGGGGACAATGAGCAGTTCTTC. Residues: CASSIGGGGDNEQFF.

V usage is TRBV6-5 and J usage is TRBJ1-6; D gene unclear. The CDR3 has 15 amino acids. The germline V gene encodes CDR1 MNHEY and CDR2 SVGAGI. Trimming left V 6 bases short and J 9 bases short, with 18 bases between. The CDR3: CASSRALSVGSPLHF. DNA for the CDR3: TGTGCCAGCAGCCGAGCTCTTTCGGTCGGTTCACCCCTCCACTTT.

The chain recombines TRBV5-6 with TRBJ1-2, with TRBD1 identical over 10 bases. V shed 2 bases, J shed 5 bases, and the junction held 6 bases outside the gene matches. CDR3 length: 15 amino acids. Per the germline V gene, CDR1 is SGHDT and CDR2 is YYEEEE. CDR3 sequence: CASSLRGTGDYGYTF. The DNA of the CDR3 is TGTGCCAGCAGCTTAAGGGGGACAGGGGATTATGGCTACACCTTC. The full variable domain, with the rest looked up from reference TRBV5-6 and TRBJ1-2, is DAGVTQSPTHLIKTRGQQVTLRCSPKSGHDTVSWYQQALGQGPQFIFQYYEEEERQRGNFPDRFSGHQFPNYSSELNVNALLLGDSALYLCASSLRGTGDYGYTFGSGTRLTVV.

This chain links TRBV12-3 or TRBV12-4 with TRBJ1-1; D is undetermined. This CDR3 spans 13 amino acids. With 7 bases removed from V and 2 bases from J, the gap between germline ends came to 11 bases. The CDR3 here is CASIRGINTEAFF. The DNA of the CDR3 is TGTGCCAGCATTCGGGGTATAAACACTGAAGCTTTCTTT.